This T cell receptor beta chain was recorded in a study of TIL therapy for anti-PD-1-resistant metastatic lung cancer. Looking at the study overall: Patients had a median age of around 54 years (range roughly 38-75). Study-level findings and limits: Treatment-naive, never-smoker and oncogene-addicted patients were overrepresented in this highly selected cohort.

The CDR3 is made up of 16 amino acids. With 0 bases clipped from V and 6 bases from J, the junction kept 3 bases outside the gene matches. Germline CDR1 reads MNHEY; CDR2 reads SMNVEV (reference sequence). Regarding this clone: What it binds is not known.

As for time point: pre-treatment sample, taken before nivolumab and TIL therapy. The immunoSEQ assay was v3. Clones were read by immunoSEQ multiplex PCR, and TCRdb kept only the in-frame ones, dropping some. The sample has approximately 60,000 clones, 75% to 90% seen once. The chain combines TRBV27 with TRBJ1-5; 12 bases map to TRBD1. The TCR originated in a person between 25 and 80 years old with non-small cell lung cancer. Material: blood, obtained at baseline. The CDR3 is CASSLSGQGAAQPQHF. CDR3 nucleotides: TGTGCCAGCAGTTTATCGGGACAGGGGGCTGCTCAGCCCCAGCATTTT.